A single TCR beta chain is shown here with its context. Its cognate antigen has yet to be identified. One base away there is no much larger clone; base qualities are not given. The junction shows trimming of 4 bases on V and 5 bases on J, plus 6 bases between the germline ends. The germline V gene provides CDR1 SGDLS and CDR2 YYNGEE. The CDR3 contains 11 residues, cysteine and phenylalanine counted. The sequence is cut down to CDR3 DNA, 33 bases in frame from base 1. These data come from a study of cytomegalovirus exposure and HLA in healthy donors (dated by TCRdb to the late 2010s). Regarding the complete study: In an earlier analysis of roughly 590 of the donors, under 300 Gb of sequence data and 120 million or so unique TCR beta sequences from roughly 200 million T cells were reported. An early release covering over 500 HLA-typed donors comprised 300 to 350 gigabases of sequencing data and roughly 86 million unique TCR sequences. Among the roughly 430 genotyped donors, 81% belonged to the genetic ancestry cluster associated with self-reported Caucasian donors. The study aimed to test whether signatures of past pathogen exposure could be identified by cataloging public T cell receptors. The study profiled the T cell repertoires of under 850 subjects by immunosequencing and related them to cytomegalovirus serostatus. A separate validation cohort of roughly 120 different subjects was used in addition to the 666-subject first cohort. The study combined high-throughput TCR immunosequencing, statistical association of individual TCRs with disease status, and machine learning to predict cytomegalovirus infection status. A later analysis re-examined previously published TCR beta repertoires from more than 550 donors and added high-resolution HLA genotyping to investigate patterns of TCR occurrence. In the later analysis, no new phenotypic data were used to find candidate immune exposures; instead, reliance was placed on TCR beta sequences and their occurrence across donors. An earlier analysis of 500 to 750 of the donors applied high-throughput TCR beta sequencing to assess whether each TCR beta V gene segment acted as functional or pseudogenic. Alongside the repertoire data, information on donor age, sex, ethnicity and CMV serostatus was compiled. A later genetic analysis took genome-wide SNP genotypes for about 55% of the 666 donors and used that subset as a discovery cohort. Every discovery cohort repertoire had been produced on one sequencing platform. Class I and class II HLA loci were covered by the typing at four-digit resolution. Typing coverage differed by locus: A, B, C, DRB1 and DQB1 were typed in about 629-640 donors, DQA1 in 500 to 550, DPA1 in approximately 610, and DPB1 in 472. Four or five DR-DQ haplotypes were handled as single units for association and clustering, since linkage in the cohort was strong. Among some 410 genotyped donors of the cohort, an average of approximately 230,000 unique TCR beta nucleotide sequences were sequenced per donor, around a sixth of them non-productive.

The cohort was made up of under 800 healthy bone marrow donors. Cohort members were all nominally healthy when sampled, although unrecorded immune exposures were likely present. The donor was CMV seronegative and was included in the group of a few hundred seronegative cohort members. Each donor provided a peripheral blood sample, and peripheral blood mononuclear cells were used for TCR beta sequencing. The Qiagen DNeasy Blood Extraction Kit was used to extract genomic DNA from the blood cell samples. Summary of the overall study and its limitations: Most TCR sequences were seen in very few donors, while some public TCRs were found in many individuals. A few of the identified cytomegalovirus-associated TCR beta chains were confirmed in vitro to be specific for cytomegalovirus antigens. A later genetic analysis reported fewer N-insertions in productive TCRs among donors in an Asian-associated ancestry cluster than the roughly 700-donor mean. In a later analysis, several top co-occurrence clusters were reported to appear linked to parvovirus B19, influenza, CMV and Epstein-Barr virus. This cohort had only TCR beta chains sequenced, and the lack of alpha or paired-chain data limited which features could be detected. An earlier analysis of around 540 of the donors showed that most TCR beta V segments appeared in productive rearrangements either about 87% or about 30% of the time, which broadly matched IMGT annotations. Linkage disequilibrium might explain the correlated functional status among segregating V segments, but an unknown experimental factor could not be excluded. Some IMGT-functional V segments, including TRBV6-2 and TRBV6-3, could not be distinguished by the 87-base-pair reads and were therefore excluded. Specific HLA alleles were associated with over 15,000 TCR beta sequences at a false discovery rate of 0.05 in a later analysis. Because HLA typing was missing for some donors at each locus, association tests included only the typed subset. A further reported finding was that TCR beta sequences accurately predicted the HLA-A and HLA-B alleles for most subjects in the first cohort. In a later analysis, the rate of TCR association differed among HLA loci, with DRB1 alleles having the most associated TCRs and HLA-C alleles having the fewest. In a later analysis, HLA-associated TCR beta chains showed more clonal expansion and lower generation probabilities than non-associated chains that were equally common. Immune exposure information for the cohort was limited to CMV serostatus. A cluster of highly shared sequence variants was judged likely to be a technical artifact of the sequencing pipeline. Strong co-occurrence of HLA alleles, especially DR and DQ, made assigning TCR associations to individual alleles difficult. The study gave a list of 150 to 200 TCR beta chains associated with cytomegalovirus. Presence/absence analyses assumed roughly uniform sequencing depth across donors, an assumption that may not hold. Because counts were too low, around 17 rarely observed V segments, including chromosome 9 orphons, were left out of the earlier analysis of approximately 580 of the donors. In a later analysis, most CMV-associated TCR beta chains were found to appear HLA-restricted, with HLA associations seemingly driven largely by CMV exposure. Cytomegalovirus status was reported to be diagnosed by the classifier with high specificity and sensitivity in both the original and validation cohorts. In a later genetic analysis, a missense DCLRE1C variant was associated with V-gene and J-gene trimming of TCR beta chains, and the association was replicated in an independent cohort. The authors suggested that the approach could potentially be extended to other disease states and immunological phenotypes.

To prepare the library, the immunoSEQ multiplex PCR assay was applied. The multiplex PCR relied on a mix of 60 forward primers for TCR Vbeta segments and 13 reverse primers for TCR Jbeta segments. Amplification of the CDR3 region of rearranged TCR beta genes was performed with a multiplex PCR assay on genomic DNA. On the Illumina HiSeq System, the amplified TCR beta libraries were sequenced as 87-base-pair reads. Per the original workflow: A later analysis tallied some 79 million unique TCR beta chains across the 700 or so repertoires, and about 12 million of those chains were shared by two or more donors. Raw reads were error-corrected and collapsed into unique sequences by a nearest-neighbor algorithm in which closely related sequences were merged to remove PCR and sequencing errors. To assign V, D and J gene segments, CDR3 sequences were aligned to IMGT reference sequences. For a sequence to be retained, a match of at least six nucleotides was required to both a V gene segment and a J gene segment. A rearrangement counted as productive if the CDR3 had no stop codons and remained in frame with V and J, and every other rearrangement counted as non-productive. Following IMGT convention, CDR3 was defined as the stretch from the second conserved V-encoded cysteine up to the conserved J-encoded phenylalanine. The earlier analysis of about 620 of the donors excluded sequences that lacked an unambiguous match to a single V gene segment. An earlier analysis of some 610 of the donors called V segments functional above 56.7% productive rearrangements and segregating when the between-donor standard deviation exceeded 5%. A statistical classification framework was built for diagnosing cytomegalovirus status from the catalog of TCR beta chain sequences. In a later analysis, TCR nucleotide sequences were compared against IMGT/GENE-DB human TR gene sequences so that V and J genes could be assigned. In a later analysis, CDR3 sequences and most-parsimonious VDJ recombination scenarios were assigned using the TCRdist pipeline. In a later analysis, every TCR beta chain was defined by the combination of its CDR3 amino acid sequence and its V-gene family, and reads without a unique V-gene family were dropped. In a later analysis, around 650 highly shared, low-generation-probability nucleotide sequences were removed to address suspected cross-contamination and a sequencing artifact. In a later analysis, a clonal expansion index was calculated for each public chain from normalized within-repertoire ranks of inferred template counts. In a later analysis, generation probabilities were computed with a VDJ recombination model fitted to out-of-frame rearrangements, and the resulting probabilities were checked against IGoR. In a later analysis, TCR-TCR, TCR-HLA and TCR-CMV co-occurrence was scored with hypergeometric tests, and a repertoire-size bias correction was applied to TCR pairs. False discovery rates were estimated in a later analysis by permuting HLA or CMV assignments 20 times. In a later analysis, co-occurring TCRs were grouped using DBSCAN, and TCRdist sequence similarity was added for clustering within HLA-allele-positive subsets. Repertoires with fewer than 30,000 or more than 120,000 public chains were left out of co-occurrence clustering, as were five repertoires with anomalous nucleotide sharing. Entries here come from immuneACCESS through TCRdb and include only in-frame sequences with V and J called. Some clones fail to appear in such tables; in the studies checked, an unresolved V gene covers under half of the shortfall, and the cause of the remainder is unknown. Clone size and the V and J calls come from that table; the DNA yielded D and trimming. The sample contains about 250,000 clones, 72% of them found a single time. The ten largest clones represent 2% to 2.5% of the sample.

The chain is assembled from TRBV9 and TRBJ2-5; the D gene is possibly TRBD1, with 6 bases matching. The clonotype originates from a female donor in good health and CMV-seronegative. The material sequenced was PBMCs. CDR3 loop: CASSQGETQYF. The nucleotides are TGTGCCAGCAGCCAGGGGGAGACCCAGTACTTC.